The present T cell receptor (beta chain) was sequenced within a study of human T cells and chemical hapten exposure (dated by TCRdb to the early 2020s). With regard to the full study: For sensitization, 2% DPC in acetone was applied to a roughly 2 cm by roughly 2 cm area of upper inner arm skin. Patch tests used Finn chambers with 0.01% DPC on the upper back, scored after 6 days by International Contact Dermatitis Research Group standards. This study followed changes in the peripheral blood TCR repertoire in vivo during primary and secondary sensitization of alopecia patients to the hapten diphenylcyclopropenone (DPC). Blood for TCR sequencing was provided by twenty-nine alopecia patients at one to four time points (pre-sensitization, 2, 6 and 24 weeks). Throughout the roughly 25-week study period, patients were also given weekly therapeutic DPC doses on the scalp. From each blood RNA sample, both TCR alpha and TCR beta chains were sequenced. Patient blood was sampled pre-sensitization (week 0) and at 2, 6 and about 24 weeks after DPC sensitization. Libraries were pooled for sequencing, and variation in per-sample TCR yields was attributed mainly to small differences in library volumes within the pool. The patient cohort, mostly female, included alopecia areata with under or over 50% scalp involvement, alopecia totalis and alopecia universalis.

In the paper's terms, the time point label means: patch test 1, 2 weeks after DPC sensitization. This sample's treatment or condition label indicates: therapeutic diphenylcyclopropenone sensitization with weekly scalp DPC. Unfractionated whole blood was collected in Tempus Blood RNA tubes, and total RNA was extracted from that blood. At each patch-test visit, blood was drawn before the patch test was applied. Eligible patients were aged 18 to 70, diagnosed with alopecia, deemed suitable for DPC therapy, and excluded if pregnant. Broader findings and caveats from the paper: Patch test score correlated positively with the number of PT1 expanded TCRs, reaching significance at thresholds 8, 16 and 32 but not at 4. Alopecia, a presumed autoimmune disease, was present in all patients, so the immune response of the patients might differ from that of healthy individuals. After repeated subsampling, the strength of the expansion versus patch-test correlation and the threshold at which it became significant changed. Expanded TCRs formed significantly more large CDR3 similarity clusters than pre-sensitization or healthy control sets, consistent with antigen-driven responses. DPC sensitization did not change how many TCRs were above 1 in 1000 frequency, and no evidence was found of alterations in global repertoire structure.

V drops 9 bases and J drops 3 bases, leaving 7 bases in between. As encoded in the germline V gene (reference sequence), CDR1 is SEHNR while CDR2 is FQNEAQ. The cysteine opens and the phenylalanine closes a CDR3 of 11 amino acids. The only DNA kept is the CDR3, 33 bases in frame from the first base. As regards this clonotype: Its target antigen remains unknown. Base qualities are missing; no much larger clone stands one base away.

The receptor library was made with RACE. The instrument given in TCRdb is NextSeq 500. Library preparation attached unique molecular identifiers to individual cDNA molecules for quantitative, reproducible TCR counting. Per the authors' processing: A median of about 89,000 TCRs per sample was observed, with a range of about 20,000 to 690,600. V, J and CDR3 annotation of the TCR reads was carried out using the Decombinator software suite. For PS versus PT1 abundance plots, all samples were subsampled to the same number of TCRs (28,000). TCRs were defined as expanded if absent before sensitization and observed at least eight times at the 2-week time point. The public sequencing data were trimmed at Q25 with fastp and processed into clonotypes with MiXCR by TCRdb, which kept only in-frame beta chains. Each entry is one CDR3 protein sequence, shown with its most common DNA and genes. The V and J calls were determined by TCRdb, not by the authors. The sample table shows tens of thousands of distinct CDR3 sequences, and approximately 11% are seen once. Approximately 1.8% of the sample is in the top ten clones.

The sample was whole blood, taken in connection with sensitization to the hapten diphenylcyclopropenone (DPC). Here the chain combines TRBV7-9 and TRBJ2-3, and perhaps TRBD2 as D gene, on 5 matching bases. This sequence was found in a middle-aged woman with alopecia areata. Some clones in this sample may be carry-over from other donors' samples. The DNA sequence reads TGTGCCAGTAAGCGGACAGATACGCAGTATTTT. Protein translation: CASKRTDTQYF. The CDR3, completed at both ends by the reference TRBV7-9 and TRBJ2-3 genes, gives the full variable domain DTGVSQNPRHKITKRGQNVTFRCDPISEHNRLYWYRQTLGQGPEFLTYFQNEAQLEKSRLLSDRFSAERPKGSFSTLEIQRTEQGDSAMYLCASKRTDTQYFGPGTRLTVL.